This section outlines one T cell receptor beta chain sequence together with its context. The antigen remains unidentified. The sample originates from a study of post-analysis software for immune sequencing data. Findings of the study overall: Comparison of patients with controls showed a handful of TRBV segments more frequent in patients, TRBV5-6, TRBV5-1 and TRBV20-1 among them.

The TCR beta cDNA libraries contained unique molecular identifiers. Via MiXCR, TCRdb re-called the PCR reads, giving one row per CDR3 protein. Altogether about 540,000 distinct CDR3 sequences are present, around a third being singletons, with the ten largest covering less than 6%. This CDR3 contains 15 residues. Germline-derived CDR1 and CDR2 are SGHRS and YFSETQ. Trimming took 5 bases from V and 2 from J, leaving 16 bases between them. This clonotype was sampled from a girl under 18 with multiple sclerosis. This chain links TRBV5-1 with TRBJ2-5, with D hard to call. Source material: blood. The chain's CDR3 is CASRHDNLNQETQYF. The CDR3 bases are TGCGCCAGCAGACACGACAACCTCAATCAAGAGACCCAGTACTTC.